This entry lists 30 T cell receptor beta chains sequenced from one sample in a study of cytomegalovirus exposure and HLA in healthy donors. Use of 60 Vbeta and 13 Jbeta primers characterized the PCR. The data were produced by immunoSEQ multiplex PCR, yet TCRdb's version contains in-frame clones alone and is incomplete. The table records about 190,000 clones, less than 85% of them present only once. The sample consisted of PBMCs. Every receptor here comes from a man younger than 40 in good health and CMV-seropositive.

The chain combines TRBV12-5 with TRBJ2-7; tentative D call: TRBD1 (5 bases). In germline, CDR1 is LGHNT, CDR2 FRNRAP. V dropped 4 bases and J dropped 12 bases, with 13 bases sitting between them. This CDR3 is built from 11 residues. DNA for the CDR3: TGTGCTAGTGGTTCCCAGGGTATCTGGTACTTC. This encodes CASGSQGIWYF.

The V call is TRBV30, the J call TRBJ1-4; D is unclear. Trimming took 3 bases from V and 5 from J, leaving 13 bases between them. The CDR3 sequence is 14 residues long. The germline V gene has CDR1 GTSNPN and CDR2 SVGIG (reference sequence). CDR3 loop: CAWRTIGGNEKLFF. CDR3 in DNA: TGTGCCTGGAGGACAATCGGTGGGAATGAAAAACTGTTTTTT.

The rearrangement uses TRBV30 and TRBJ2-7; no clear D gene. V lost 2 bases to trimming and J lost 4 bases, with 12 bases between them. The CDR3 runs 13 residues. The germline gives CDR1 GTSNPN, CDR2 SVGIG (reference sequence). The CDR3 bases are TGTGCCTGGAGTTTGGCAGCGAAGTACGAGCAGTACTTC. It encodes CAWSLAAKYEQYF.

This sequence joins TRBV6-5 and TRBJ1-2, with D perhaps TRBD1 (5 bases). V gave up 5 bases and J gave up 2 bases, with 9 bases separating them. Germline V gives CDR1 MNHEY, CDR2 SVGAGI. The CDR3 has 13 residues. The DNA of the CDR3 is TGTGCCAGCAGTGACCGGGGGAACTATGGCTACACCTTC. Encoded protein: CASSDRGNYGYTF.

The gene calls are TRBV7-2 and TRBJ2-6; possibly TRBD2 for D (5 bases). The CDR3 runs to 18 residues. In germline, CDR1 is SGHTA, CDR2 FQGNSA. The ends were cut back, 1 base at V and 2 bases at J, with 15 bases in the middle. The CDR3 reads CASSLGFGEYPGANVLTF. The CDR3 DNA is TGTGCCAGCAGCTTAGGCTTTGGGGAGTACCCTGGGGCCAACGTCCTGACTTTC. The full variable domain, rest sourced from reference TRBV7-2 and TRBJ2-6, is GAGVSQSPSNKVTEKGKDVELRCDPISGHTALYWYRQSLGQGLEFLIYFQGNSAPDKSGLPSDRFSAERTGGSVSTLTIQRTQQEDSAVYLCASSLGFGEYPGANVLTFGAGSRLTVL.

The CDR3 loop is CASSWHLGEDTEAFF. For the CDR3, the DNA is TGTGCCAGCAGCTGGCACCTGGGTGAGGACACTGAAGCTTTCTTT. The chain couples TRBV5-6 to TRBJ1-1; D is unclear. The germline V gene encodes CDR1 SGHDT and CDR2 YYEEEE. Trimming cost V 3 bases and J 3 bases, with 15 bases left between them. The CDR3 is 15 amino acids.

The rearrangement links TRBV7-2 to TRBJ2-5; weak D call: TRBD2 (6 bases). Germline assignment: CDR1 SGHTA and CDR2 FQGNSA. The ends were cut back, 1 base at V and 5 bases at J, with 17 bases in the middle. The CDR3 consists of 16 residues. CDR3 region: CASSLDPGDWSETQYF. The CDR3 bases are TGTGCCAGCAGCTTAGATCCGGGAGATTGGTCGGAGACCCAGTACTTC.

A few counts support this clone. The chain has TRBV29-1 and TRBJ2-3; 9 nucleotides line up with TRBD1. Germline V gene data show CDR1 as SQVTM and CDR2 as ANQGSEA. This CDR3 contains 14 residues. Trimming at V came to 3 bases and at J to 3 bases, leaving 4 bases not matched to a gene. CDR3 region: CSVDGDRATDTQYF. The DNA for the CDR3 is TGCAGCGTTGACGGGGACAGGGCTACAGATACGCAGTATTTT.

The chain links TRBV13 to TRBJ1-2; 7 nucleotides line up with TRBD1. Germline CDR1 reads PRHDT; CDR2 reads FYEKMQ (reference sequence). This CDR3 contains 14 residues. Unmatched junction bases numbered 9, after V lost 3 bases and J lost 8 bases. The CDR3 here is CASSFQGDAGGYTF. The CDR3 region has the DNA TGTGCCAGCAGCTTTCAGGGGGACGCAGGAGGCTACACCTTC.

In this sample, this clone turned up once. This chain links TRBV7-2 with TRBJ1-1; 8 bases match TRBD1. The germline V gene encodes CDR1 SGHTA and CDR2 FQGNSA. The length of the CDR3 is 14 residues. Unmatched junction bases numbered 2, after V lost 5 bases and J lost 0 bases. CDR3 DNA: TGTGCCAGCAGCCGGGACAGGATGAACACTGAAGCTTTCTTT. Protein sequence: CASSRDRMNTEAFF.

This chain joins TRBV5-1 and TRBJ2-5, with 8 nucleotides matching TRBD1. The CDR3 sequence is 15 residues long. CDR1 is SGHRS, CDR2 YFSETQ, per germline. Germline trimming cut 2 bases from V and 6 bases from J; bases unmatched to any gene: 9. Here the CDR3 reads CASSFAGRQGQTQYF. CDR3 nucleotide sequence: TGCGCCAGCAGCTTTGCCGGAAGACAGGGGCAGACCCAGTACTTC.

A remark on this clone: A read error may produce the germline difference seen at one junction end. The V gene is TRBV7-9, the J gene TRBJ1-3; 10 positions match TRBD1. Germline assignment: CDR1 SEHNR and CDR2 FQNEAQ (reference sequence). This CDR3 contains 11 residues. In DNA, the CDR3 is TGTGCCAGCAGCTCTGACCGGGACAGGGGTTTT. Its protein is CASSSDRDRGF.

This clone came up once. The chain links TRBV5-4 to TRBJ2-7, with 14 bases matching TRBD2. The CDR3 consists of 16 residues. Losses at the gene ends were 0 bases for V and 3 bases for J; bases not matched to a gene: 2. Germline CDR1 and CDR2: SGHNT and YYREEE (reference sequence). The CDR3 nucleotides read TGTGCCAGCAGCTTGGCCGGACTAGCGGGAGGCTACGAGCAGTACTTC. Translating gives CASSLAGLAGGYEQYF.

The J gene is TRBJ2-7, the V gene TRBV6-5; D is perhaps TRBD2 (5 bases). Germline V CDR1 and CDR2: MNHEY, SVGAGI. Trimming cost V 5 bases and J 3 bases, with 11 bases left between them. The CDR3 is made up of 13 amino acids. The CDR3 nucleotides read TGTGCCAGCAGTCAGGACGGGAACTACGAGCAGTACTTC. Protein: CASSQDGNYEQYF.

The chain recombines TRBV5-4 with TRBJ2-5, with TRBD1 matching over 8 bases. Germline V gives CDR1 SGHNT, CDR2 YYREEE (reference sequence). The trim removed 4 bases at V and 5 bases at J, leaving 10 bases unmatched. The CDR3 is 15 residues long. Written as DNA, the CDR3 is TGTGCCAGCAGCCTGACAGGGGCAGGAGCGGAGACCCAGTACTTC. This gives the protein CASSLTGAGAETQYF.

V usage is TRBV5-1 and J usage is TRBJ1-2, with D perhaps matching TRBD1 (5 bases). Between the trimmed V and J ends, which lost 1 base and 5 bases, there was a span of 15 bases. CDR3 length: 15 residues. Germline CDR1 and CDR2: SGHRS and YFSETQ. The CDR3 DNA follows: TGCGCCAGCAGCTTGCTCCAGGGCGGTGGGTATGGCTACACCTTC. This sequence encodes CASSLLQGGGYGYTF.

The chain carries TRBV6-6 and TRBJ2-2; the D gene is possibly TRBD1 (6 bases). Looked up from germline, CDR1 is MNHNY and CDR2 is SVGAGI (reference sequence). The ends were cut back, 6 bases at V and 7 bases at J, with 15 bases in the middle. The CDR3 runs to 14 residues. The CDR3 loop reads CASRADRPGGELFF. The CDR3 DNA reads TGTGCCAGCAGAGCCGACAGGCCGGGCGGGGAGCTGTTTTTT.

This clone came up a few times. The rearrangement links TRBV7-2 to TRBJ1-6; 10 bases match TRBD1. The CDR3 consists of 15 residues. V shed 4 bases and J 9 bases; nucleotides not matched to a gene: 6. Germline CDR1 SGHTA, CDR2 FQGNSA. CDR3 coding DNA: TGTGCCAGCAGCTCAGCTGGGACAGGGGTTTCACCCCTCCACTTT. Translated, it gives CASSSAGTGVSPLHF.

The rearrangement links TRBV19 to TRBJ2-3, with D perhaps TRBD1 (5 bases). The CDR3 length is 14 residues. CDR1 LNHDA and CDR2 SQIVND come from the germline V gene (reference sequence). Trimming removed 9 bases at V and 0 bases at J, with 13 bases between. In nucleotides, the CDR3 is TGTGCCAGCAAGGAGACAGTTAGCACAGATACGCAGTATTTT. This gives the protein CASKETVSTDTQYF.

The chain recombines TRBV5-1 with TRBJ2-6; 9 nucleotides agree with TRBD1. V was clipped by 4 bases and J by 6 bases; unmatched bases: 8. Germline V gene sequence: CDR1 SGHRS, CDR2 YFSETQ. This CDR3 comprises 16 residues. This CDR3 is CASSRGQGTEANVLTF. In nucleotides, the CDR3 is TGCGCCAGCAGCCGGGGACAGGGAACAGAGGCCAACGTCCTGACTTTC.

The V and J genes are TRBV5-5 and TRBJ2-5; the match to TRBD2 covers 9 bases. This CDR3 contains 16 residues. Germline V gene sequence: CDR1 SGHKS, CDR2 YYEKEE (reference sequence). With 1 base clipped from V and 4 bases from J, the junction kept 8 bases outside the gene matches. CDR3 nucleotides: TGTGCCAGCAGCTTGCCTTTGGCGGGGGGGCTAGAGACCCAGTACTTC. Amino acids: CASSLPLAGGLETQYF.

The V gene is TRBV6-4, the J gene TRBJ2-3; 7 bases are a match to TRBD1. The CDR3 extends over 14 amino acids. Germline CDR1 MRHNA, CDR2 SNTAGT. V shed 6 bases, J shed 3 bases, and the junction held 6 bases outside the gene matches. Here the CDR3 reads CASSVGRGTDTQYF. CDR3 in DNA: TGTGCCAGCAGCGTGGGCAGGGGGACAGATACGCAGTATTTT.

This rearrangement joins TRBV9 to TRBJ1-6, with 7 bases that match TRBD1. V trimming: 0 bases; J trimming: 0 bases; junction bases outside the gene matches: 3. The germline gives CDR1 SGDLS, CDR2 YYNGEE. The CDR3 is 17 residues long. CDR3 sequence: CASSVEGASSYNSPLHF. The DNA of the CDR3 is TGTGCCAGCAGCGTAGAGGGGGCCAGCTCCTATAATTCACCCCTCCACTTT.

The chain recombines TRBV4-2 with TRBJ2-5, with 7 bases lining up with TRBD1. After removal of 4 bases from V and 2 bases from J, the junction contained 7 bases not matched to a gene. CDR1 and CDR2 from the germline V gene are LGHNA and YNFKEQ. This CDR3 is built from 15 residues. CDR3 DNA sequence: TGTGCCAGCAGCCCCCGGGACAGTCATCAAGAGACCCAGTACTTC. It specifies CASSPRDSHQETQYF.

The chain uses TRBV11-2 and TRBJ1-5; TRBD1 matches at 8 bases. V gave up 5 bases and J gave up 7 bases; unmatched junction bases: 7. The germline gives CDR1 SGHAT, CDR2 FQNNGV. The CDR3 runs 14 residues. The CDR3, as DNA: TGTGCCAGCAGCCCCGGACAGGGCGGGCAGCCCCAGCATTTT. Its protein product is CASSPGQGGQPQHF.

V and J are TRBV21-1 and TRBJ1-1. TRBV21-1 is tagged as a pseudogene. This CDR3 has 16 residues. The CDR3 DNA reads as TGTGCCAGCAGCAAAGGCGGGGGGCGGGGGAACACTGAAGCTTTCTTT. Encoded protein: CASSKGGGRGNTEAFF.

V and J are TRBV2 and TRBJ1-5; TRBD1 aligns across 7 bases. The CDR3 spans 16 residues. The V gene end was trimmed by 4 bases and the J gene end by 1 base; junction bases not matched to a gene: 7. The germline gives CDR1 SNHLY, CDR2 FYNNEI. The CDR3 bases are TGTGCCAGCAGTGCTCCGACAGGGTGGAGCAATCAGCCCCAGCATTTT. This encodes CASSAPTGWSNQPQHF.

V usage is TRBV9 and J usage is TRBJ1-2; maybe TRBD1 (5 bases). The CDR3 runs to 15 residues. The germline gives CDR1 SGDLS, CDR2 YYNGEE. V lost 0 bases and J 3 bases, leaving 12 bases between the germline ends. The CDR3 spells CASSVGRTHDYGYTF. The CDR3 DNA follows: TGTGCCAGCAGCGTAGGGCGGACACACGACTATGGCTACACCTTC.

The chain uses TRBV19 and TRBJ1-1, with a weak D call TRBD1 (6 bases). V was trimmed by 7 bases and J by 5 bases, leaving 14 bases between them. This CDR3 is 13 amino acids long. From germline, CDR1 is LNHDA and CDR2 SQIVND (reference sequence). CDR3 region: CASIRGRGTEAFF. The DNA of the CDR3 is TGTGCCAGTATACGAGGCAGGGGTACTGAAGCTTTCTTT.

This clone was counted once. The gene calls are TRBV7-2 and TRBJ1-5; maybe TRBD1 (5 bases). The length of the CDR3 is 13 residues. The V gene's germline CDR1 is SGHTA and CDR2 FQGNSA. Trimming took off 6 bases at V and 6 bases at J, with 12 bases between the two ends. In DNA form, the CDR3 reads TGTGCCAGCAGTAACGAACAGGTTCAGCCCCAGCATTTT. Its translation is CASSNEQVQPQHF.